This TCR beta chain is drawn from a study of patients and donors after allogeneic stem cell transplantation. Per germline, CDR1 DFQATT and CDR2 SNEGSKA (reference sequence). This CDR3 is 15 amino acids long. Trimming removed 6 bases from V and 0 bases from J, with 17 bases in between. TCRdb re-derived calls from the RT-PCR reads in MiXCR, one entry per CDR3 protein. The repertoire has about 410,000 distinct CDR3 sequences, about a sixth of them found once; the top ten carry 7% to 7.5%. This clonotype was picked up a small number of times. Sequencing was carried out using blood, either unsorted or a sorted T cell fraction (not recorded which). The chain links TRBV20-1 to TRBJ1-1; D is possibly TRBD1 (5 bases). The sequence was obtained from a human donor who was either an allogeneic HSCT recipient or a stem cell or donor lymphocyte infusion donor (not recorded which). It is not recorded whose cells these are; they may come from a transplant donor. The CDR3 nucleotides read TGCAGTGCCAAGAGAGCGGGACGGGTGAACACTGAAGCTTTCTTT. Translating gives CSAKRAGRVNTEAFF.